These 16 T cell receptor beta chains originate from one sample sequenced in a study of lymphopenia after photon versus proton radiotherapy. The method was immunoSEQ multiplex PCR; TCRdb's version includes in-frame clones alone and lacks a portion of them. Altogether roughly 17,000 clones are present, 84% being singletons, with the ten largest covering under 25%. The sample in question was peripheral blood, obtained from a patient treated with proton-based radiotherapy. The source of these receptors is a man aged 70 or older with pancreatic cancer.

V is TRBV19 and J is TRBJ1-5; D is ambiguous. V was clipped by 3 bases and J by 2 bases, with 11 bases between them. Germline values: CDR1 LNHDA, CDR2 SQIVND (reference sequence). This CDR3 has 15 residues. The CDR3 nucleotides read TGTGCCAGTAGTATTTGGGTTAGCGGCAATCAGCCCCAGCATTTT. This encodes CASSIWVSGNQPQHF.

This clone has more than one count but fewer than ten. V gene TRBV6-1 combines with J gene TRBJ2-2; no firm D call. The CDR3 extends over 14 amino acids. Trimming took off 4 bases at V and 1 base at J, with 7 bases between the two ends. In germline, CDR1 is MNHNS, CDR2 SASEGT. Written as DNA, the CDR3 is TGTGCCAGCAGTGCCTCCAGGAACACCGGGGAGCTGTTTTTT. It encodes CASSASRNTGELFF.

J is TRBJ1-6 and V is TRBV30; D might be TRBD1 (5 bases). The germline V gene has CDR1 GTSNPN and CDR2 SVGIG (reference sequence). The V end lost 4 bases, the J end lost 9 bases, and 19 bases lay between the germline ends. The CDR3 totals 15 residues. CDR3 loop: CAWMKPVGLPSPLHF. Here the CDR3 DNA reads TGTGCCTGGATGAAGCCGGTGGGGCTACCTTCACCCCTCCACTTT.

V is TRBV4-1 and J is TRBJ1-2, with TRBD1 identical over 10 bases. This CDR3 is built from 14 residues. Germline CDR1 reads MGHRA; CDR2 reads YSYEKL. V was clipped by 0 bases and J by 7 bases; unmatched bases: 2. The CDR3 DNA follows: TGCGCCAGCAGCCAAGAAGGGACAGGGGTTGGCTACACCTTC. Translating gives CASSQEGTGVGYTF.

The CDR3 spells CASSLEGTASGANVLTF. The CDR3 nucleotides are TGTGCCAGCAGCTTAGAGGGCACCGCCTCTGGGGCCAACGTCCTGACTTTC. The chain has TRBV7-6 and TRBJ2-6; D remains unclear. The length of the CDR3 is 17 residues. The V end lost 1 base, the J end lost 0 bases, and 10 bases lay between the germline ends. From germline, CDR1 is SGHVS and CDR2 FNYEAQ.

This chain uses TRBV5-1 with TRBJ1-4; D might be TRBD1 (5 bases). The CDR3 runs to 15 residues. The V end was cut by 3 bases, the J end by 6 bases, with 15 bases between. The germline gives CDR1 SGHRS, CDR2 YFSETQ. CDR3 region: CASSSRGGGDEKLFF. CDR3 nucleotide sequence: TGCGCCAGCAGCTCCCGTGGGGGAGGAGATGAAAAACTGTTTTTT. Filled out from reference TRBV5-1 and TRBJ1-4, the complete variable domain reads KAGVTQTPRYLIKTRGQQVTLSCSPISGHRSVSWYQQTPGQGLQFLFEYFSETQRNKGNFPGRFSGRQFSNSRSEMNVSTLELGDSALYLCASSSRGGGDEKLFFGSGTQLSVL.

The chain has TRBV18 and TRBJ2-1; 12 positions match TRBD2. Per germline, CDR1 KGHSH and CDR2 LQKENI. The junction had 5 bases not matched to a gene; V was cut back by 0 bases and J by 8 bases. CDR3 length: 16 residues. The DNA of the CDR3 is TGTGCCAGCTCACCACCGCTAGCGGGGGGGAACCATGAGCAGTTCTTC. It translates to CASSPPLAGGNHEQFF.

This clone was seen a single time. J is TRBJ2-7 and V is TRBV6-4, with D uncertain. This CDR3 spans 15 amino acids. Per the germline V gene, CDR1 is MRHNA and CDR2 is SNTAGT. The V end was cut by 0 bases, the J end by 2 bases, with 11 bases between. CDR3 amino acids: CASSDSARSPYEQYF. The CDR3 bases are TGTGCCAGCAGTGACTCGGCTAGATCTCCCTACGAGCAGTACTTC.

The chain is built from TRBV6-5 and TRBJ1-4; 7 bases map to TRBD1. This CDR3 is built from 15 residues. CDR1 MNHEY and CDR2 SVGAGI come from the germline V gene. The trim removed 3 bases at V and 4 bases at J, leaving 5 bases unmatched. CDR3 DNA: TGTGCCAGCAGTTATACGACAGGGAGTAATGAAAAACTGTTTTTT. Protein: CASSYTTGSNEKLFF.

The rearrangement uses TRBV9 and TRBJ1-3; 7 positions agree with TRBD1. V lost 4 bases, J lost 0 bases, and 10 bases stayed unmatched. The V gene's germline CDR1 is SGDLS and CDR2 YYNGEE. CDR3 length: 17 amino acids. CDR3 region: CASSSQQTGNSGNTIYF. CDR3 bases: TGTGCCAGCAGCTCCCAACAGACAGGGAACTCTGGAAACACCATATATTTT. The whole variable domain, remainder taken from reference TRBV9 and TRBJ1-3, is DSGVTQTPKHLITATGQRVTLRCSPRSGDLSVYWYQQSLDQGLQFLIQYYNGEERAKGNILERFSAQQFPDLHSELNLSSLELGDSALYFCASSSQQTGNSGNTIYFGEGSWLTVV.

This chain joins TRBV11-2 and TRBJ2-3, with 7 bases that match TRBD2. Trimming removed 5 bases from V and 0 bases from J; junction bases left unmatched: 8. The CDR3 contains 16 residues. Germline lookup yields CDR1 SGHAT and CDR2 FQNNGV. The chain's CDR3 is CASSVQAGASTDTQYF. The CDR3 region has the DNA TGTGCCAGCAGCGTTCAGGCGGGAGCAAGCACAGATACGCAGTATTTT.

The V gene is TRBV2, the J gene TRBJ1-4; tentative D call: TRBD1 (6 bases). The V end lost 6 bases, the J end lost 7 bases, and 12 bases lay between the germline ends. The CDR3 consists of 13 residues. Germline CDR1 and CDR2: SNHLY and FYNNEI. CDR3 bases: TGTGCCAGCAGCAGGGGCCTTTTTGAAAAACTGTTTTTT. It codes for CASSRGLFEKLFF.

This clone came up once. The rearrangement joins TRBV29-1 to TRBJ1-1; D ambiguous. The CDR3 is 13 residues long. The V end was cut by 7 bases, the J end by 2 bases, with 14 bases between. CDR1 is SQVTM and CDR2 is ANQGSEA in the germline V gene. The CDR3 sequence is CSGRVGFNTEAFF. CDR3 bases: TGCAGCGGCAGAGTAGGCTTCAACACTGAAGCTTTCTTT.

In regard to this clone: One junction end does not reproduce the germline sequence, and a read error may be involved. The chain carries TRBV9 and TRBJ2-5; the D gene is possibly TRBD2 (6 bases). Germline V gene sequence: CDR1 SGDLS, CDR2 YYNGEE. This CDR3 region has 11 residues. The CDR3 loop reads CASSSPGEQYF. CDR3 sequence (DNA): TGCGCCAGCAGCTCCCCGGGGGAGCAGTACTTC.

The chain employs TRBV4-1 and TRBJ2-3, with D possibly TRBD2 on 5 matching bases. V lost 7 bases to trimming and J lost 9 bases, with 26 bases between them. The CDR3 length is 16 residues. Germline-derived CDR1 and CDR2 are MGHRA and YSYEKL. The CDR3 region is CASKGASYSEGNTQYF. Here the CDR3 DNA reads TGCGCCAGCAAGGGCGCCTCATATTCTGAGGGAAACACGCAGTATTTT.

This chain links TRBV20-1 with TRBJ2-2; D gene unclear. The CDR3 contains 11 residues. The germline V gene encodes CDR1 DFQATT and CDR2 SNEGSKA (reference sequence). Trimming took off 5 bases at V and 5 bases at J, with 6 bases between the two ends. The CDR3 DNA sequence: TGCAGTGCTTTAAGGACCGGGGAGCTGTTTTTT. It specifies CSALRTGELFF.